These T cell receptor beta chains were read from a single sample in a study of Graves' ophthalmopathy and Graves' hyperthyroidism. TCRdb passed the multiplex PCR reads through MiXCR, listing each CDR3 protein once. The data show about 220,000 distinct CDR3 sequences, 20% to 25% seen once. Sequencing was performed on peripheral blood. Receptors originate from a woman between 50 and 59 years old with Graves' ophthalmopathy. Each CDR3 is given with its conserved first and last residue. Fields, in order: D gene, V gene, clone size, J gene, CDR3 DNA, CDR3 protein. D genes are given only for firm matches. Where a row states a size, it is once, few, many or the class of an expanded clone; other rows omit it.

D gene: NA
V gene: TRBV11-3
clone size: many
J gene: TRBJ1-1
CDR3 DNA: TGTGCCAGCAGCTTCCCCCCGAGGGCAGCTGAAGCTTTCTTT
CDR3 protein: CASSFPPRAAEAFF

D gene: NA
V gene: TRBV2
clone size: many
J gene: TRBJ2-6
CDR3 DNA: TGTGCCAGAGCTTCACTCTCTGGGGCCAACGTCCTGACTTTC
CDR3 protein: CARASLSGANVLTF

D gene: NA
V gene: TRBV12-3/TRBV12-4
clone size: NA
J gene: TRBJ1-6
CDR3 DNA: TGTGCCAGCAGTTTCGACTTGGGGGGTAGCTCCTATAATTCACCCCTCCACTTT
CDR3 protein: CASSFDLGGSSYNSPLHF

D gene: NA
V gene: TRBV20-1
clone size: few
J gene: TRBJ2-7
CDR3 DNA: TGCAGTGCTGCCCCCCCCTATGACGAGCAGTACTTC
CDR3 protein: CSAAPPYDEQYF

D gene: TRBD1
V gene: TRBV5-1
clone size: many
J gene: TRBJ2-6
CDR3 DNA: TGCGCCAGCAGCCCCGGGTGGGACAGCAGCTCTGGGGCCAACGTCCTGACTTTC
CDR3 protein: CASSPGWDSSSGANVLTF

D gene: NA
V gene: TRBV7-3
clone size: many
J gene: TRBJ2-5
CDR3 DNA: TGTGCCAGCAGCTCCTCGATACAAGAGACCCAGTACTTC
CDR3 protein: CASSSSIQETQYF

D gene: NA
V gene: TRBV27
clone size: few
J gene: TRBJ1-2
CDR3 DNA: TGTGCCAGCAGTTTATGGACAGATAAACGAGATGGCTACACCTTC
CDR3 protein: CASSLWTDKRDGYTF

D gene: NA
V gene: TRBV2
clone size: NA
J gene: TRBJ2-7
CDR3 DNA: TGTGCCAGCAGTTTAGGGGCTCTCTACGAGCAGTACTTC
CDR3 protein: CASSLGALYEQYF

D gene: NA
V gene: TRBV9
clone size: NA
J gene: TRBJ2-7
CDR3 DNA: TGTGCCAGCAGCGTAGGAGACAGCTACGAGCAGTACTTC
CDR3 protein: CASSVGDSYEQYF

D gene: NA
V gene: TRBV20-1
clone size: many
J gene: TRBJ1-5
CDR3 DNA: TGCAGTGCTGCCGCCGGGGACGGGAATCAGCCCCAGCATTTT
CDR3 protein: CSAAAGDGNQPQHF

D gene: NA
V gene: TRBV29-1
clone size: NA
J gene: TRBJ2-5
CDR3 DNA: TGCAGCGTCCCCCTGGATCTGAACCAAGAGACCCAGTACTTC
CDR3 protein: CSVPLDLNQETQYF

D gene: NA
V gene: TRBV15
clone size: NA
J gene: TRBJ1-6
CDR3 DNA: TGTGCCACCAGCAGGGGACGGGGAGATAATTCACCCCTCCACTTT
CDR3 protein: CATSRGRGDNSPLHF

D gene: TRBD1
V gene: TRBV5-1
clone size: many
J gene: TRBJ2-2
CDR3 DNA: TGCGCCAGCAGCTTGGAGGGGGCGCTACGGACCGGGGAGCTGTTTTTT
CDR3 protein: CASSLEGALRTGELFF

D gene: NA
V gene: TRBV28
clone size: many
J gene: TRBJ2-5
CDR3 DNA: TGTGCCAGCAGCACGACGAAAGAGACCCAGTACTTC
CDR3 protein: CASSTTKETQYF

D gene: NA
V gene: TRBV19
clone size: many
J gene: TRBJ1-5
CDR3 DNA: TGTGCCAGTAGTTTCCAGGGTGATCAGCCCCAGCATTTT
CDR3 protein: CASSFQGDQPQHF

D gene: NA
V gene: TRBV7-2
clone size: many
J gene: TRBJ2-5
CDR3 DNA: TGTGCCAGCAGCTTAGCCCATTCAGCCGGGTACCAAGAGACCCAGTACTTC
CDR3 protein: CASSLAHSAGYQETQYF

D gene: TRBD2
V gene: TRBV30
clone size: many
J gene: TRBJ2-5
CDR3 DNA: TGTGCCTGGACCACGGGGGGGACCCAGTACTTC
CDR3 protein: CAWTTGGTQYF

D gene: NA
V gene: TRBV5-1
clone size: many
J gene: TRBJ1-6
CDR3 DNA: TGCGCCAGCAGACTAAACAGCTTACCGGATTCACCCCTCCACTTT
CDR3 protein: CASRLNSLPDSPLHF

D gene: NA
V gene: TRBV15
clone size: many
J gene: TRBJ1-1
CDR3 DNA: TGTGCCACCAGCAGTTTCCTCTCGTCTGAAGCTTTCTTT
CDR3 protein: CATSSFLSSEAFF

D gene: NA
V gene: TRBV5-5
clone size: many
J gene: TRBJ1-2
CDR3 DNA: TGTGCCAGCAGTTCGAGGTCCGGACTGTCCCGTGAGGGCTACACCTTC
CDR3 protein: CASSSRSGLSREGYTF

D gene: TRBD1
V gene: TRBV2
clone size: many
J gene: TRBJ1-1
CDR3 DNA: TGTGCCAGCAGGGACAGGGGCGCTTACACTGAAGCTTTCTTT
CDR3 protein: CASRDRGAYTEAFF

D gene: NA
V gene: TRBV11-2
clone size: many
J gene: TRBJ1-1
CDR3 DNA: TGTGCCAGCAGCAAGCAAGCCACGGTTGAAGCTTTCTTT
CDR3 protein: CASSKQATVEAFF

D gene: NA
V gene: TRBV15
clone size: few
J gene: TRBJ2-7
CDR3 DNA: TGTGCCACCAGCAGAGAGGATTTGGGGACCACCTACGAGCAGTCCTTC
CDR3 protein: CATSREDLGTTYEQSF

D gene: NA
V gene: TRBV19
clone size: many
J gene: TRBJ1-5
CDR3 DNA: TGTGCCAGTATGAGGGGGGCTTATAGCAATCAGCCCCAGCATTTT
CDR3 protein: CASMRGAYSNQPQHF

D gene: TRBD2
V gene: TRBV13
clone size: many
J gene: TRBJ2-2
CDR3 DNA: TGTGCCAGCAGCCCTTGGACTAGCGGGTCGGACCAGGGCGGGGAGCTGTTTTTT
CDR3 protein: CASSPWTSGSDQGGELFF

D gene: NA
V gene: TRBV6-1
clone size: NA
J gene: TRBJ1-2
CDR3 DNA: TGTGCCAGCAGTGATGTCGTTGATGGGTTCAGGCGAGGCTACACCTTC
CDR3 protein: CASSDVVDGFRRGYTF

D gene: NA
V gene: TRBV28
clone size: many
J gene: TRBJ2-7
CDR3 DNA: TGTGCCAGCAGTTTCCGCGAGCAGTACTTC
CDR3 protein: CASSFREQYF

D gene: NA
V gene: TRBV20-1
clone size: many
J gene: TRBJ1-5
CDR3 DNA: TGCAGTGCTGGGGAGAGTCATCAGCCCCAGCATTTT
CDR3 protein: CSAGESHQPQHF

D gene: TRBD1
V gene: TRBV6-6
clone size: many
J gene: TRBJ2-7
CDR3 DNA: TGTGCCAGCAGCCGCGCCGGACAGGGGGCGTCCTACGAGCAGTACTTC
CDR3 protein: CASSRAGQGASYEQYF

D gene: TRBD1
V gene: TRBV28
clone size: many
J gene: TRBJ1-5
CDR3 DNA: TGTGCCAGCAGTCAACCGGACAGGAGAAGGCGCAATCAGCCCCAGCATTTT
CDR3 protein: CASSQPDRRRRNQPQHF

D gene: NA
V gene: TRBV27
clone size: many
J gene: TRBJ2-5
CDR3 DNA: TGTGCCAGCAGCTCAAGGGACCTCTTAAGAGAGACCCAGTACTTC
CDR3 protein: CASSSRDLLRETQYF

D gene: NA
V gene: TRBV6-5
clone size: many
J gene: TRBJ2-5
CDR3 DNA: TGTGCCAGCAGTCTCGGGACACAGATTCTTGAGACCCAGTACTTC
CDR3 protein: CASSLGTQILETQYF

D gene: TRBD1
V gene: TRBV28
clone size: many
J gene: TRBJ2-7
CDR3 DNA: TGTGCCAGCAGACCGGGACAGCACTCCTACGAGCAGTACTTC
CDR3 protein: CASRPGQHSYEQYF

D gene: TRBD2
V gene: TRBV7-2
clone size: few
J gene: TRBJ2-5
CDR3 DNA: TGTGCCAGCAGCTTCCCAAGCGGGGGAGCGCGGGGGTCCCAGTACTTC
CDR3 protein: CASSFPSGGARGSQYF

D gene: TRBD1
V gene: TRBV19
clone size: many
J gene: TRBJ2-7
CDR3 DNA: TGTGCCAGTAGTCTCAATGGACAGGTCTACGAGCAGTACTTC
CDR3 protein: CASSLNGQVYEQYF

D gene: TRBD1
V gene: TRBV6-2/TRBV6-3
clone size: many
J gene: TRBJ2-7
CDR3 DNA: TGTGCCAGCATCTTAACCCCCGGACAGGGCGGCGAGCAGTACTTC
CDR3 protein: CASILTPGQGGEQYF

D gene: NA
V gene: TRBV19
clone size: many
J gene: TRBJ1-1
CDR3 DNA: TGTGCCAGTAGTTTTGACGGATCGAACACTGAAGCTTTCTTT
CDR3 protein: CASSFDGSNTEAFF

D gene: NA
V gene: TRBV11-2
clone size: many
J gene: TRBJ1-3
CDR3 DNA: TGTGCCAGCAGCTTAGAATTTAGTTCTGGAAACACCATATATTTT
CDR3 protein: CASSLEFSSGNTIYF

D gene: NA
V gene: TRBV30
clone size: many
J gene: TRBJ2-7
CDR3 DNA: TGTGCCTGGACTCGAGGGAACGAGCAGTACTTC
CDR3 protein: CAWTRGNEQYF

D gene: NA
V gene: TRBV30
clone size: NA
J gene: TRBJ1-1
CDR3 DNA: TGTGCCTGGAGGTCATGGGGGGACACTGAAGCTTTCTTT
CDR3 protein: CAWRSWGDTEAFF

D gene: NA
V gene: TRBV6-5
clone size: many
J gene: TRBJ2-2
CDR3 DNA: TGTGCCAGCACTTACTCGTCAGGGACCCGTGGCACCGGGGAGCTGTTTTTT
CDR3 protein: CASTYSSGTRGTGELFF

D gene: NA
V gene: TRBV6-1
clone size: many
J gene: TRBJ1-2
CDR3 DNA: TGTGCCCACCTTTTGGGCTGCACCTTC
CDR3 protein: CAHLLGCTF

D gene: NA
V gene: TRBV5-6
clone size: few
J gene: TRBJ2-3
CDR3 DNA: TGTGCCAGCAGGCCGCTGGGAGAGGGACTCTACACAGATACGCAGTATTTT
CDR3 protein: CASRPLGEGLYTDTQYF

D gene: NA
V gene: TRBV7-8
clone size: NA
J gene: TRBJ1-5
CDR3 DNA: TGTGCCAGCAGTTATGACACAGGAGCTTATAGCAATCAGCCCCAGCATTTT
CDR3 protein: CASSYDTGAYSNQPQHF

D gene: NA
V gene: TRBV28
clone size: many
J gene: TRBJ2-7
CDR3 DNA: TGTGCCAGCAGTTTGTTAGATGGGTACTACGAGCAGTACTTC
CDR3 protein: CASSLLDGYYEQYF

D gene: TRBD1
V gene: TRBV5-1
clone size: many
J gene: TRBJ2-7
CDR3 DNA: TGCGCCAGCAGCCCCTCGACAGGGATTAGAGGCGAGCAGTACTTC
CDR3 protein: CASSPSTGIRGEQYF

D gene: NA
V gene: TRBV5-1
clone size: NA
J gene: TRBJ1-6
CDR3 DNA: TGCGCCAGCAGCTTGTCGTCAGGGAATAATTCACCCCTCCACTTT
CDR3 protein: CASSLSSGNNSPLHF

D gene: NA
V gene: TRBV28
clone size: many
J gene: TRBJ2-4
CDR3 DNA: TGTGCCAGCAGTTTATCAGGGGGGGAAAACATTCAGTACTTC
CDR3 protein: CASSLSGGENIQYF

D gene: TRBD1
V gene: TRBV6-2/TRBV6-3
clone size: many
J gene: TRBJ1-1
CDR3 DNA: TGTGCCAGCAGTTCTCCCCGGGACAGGCGGCGGTACACTGAAGCTTTCTTT
CDR3 protein: CASSSPRDRRRYTEAFF

D gene: NA
V gene: TRBV11-2
clone size: many
J gene: TRBJ1-5
CDR3 DNA: TGTGCCAGCAGCTCGGGGGCCCGGGCTAGCAATCAGCCCCAGCATTTT
CDR3 protein: CASSSGARASNQPQHF

D gene: NA
V gene: TRBV4-1
clone size: many
J gene: TRBJ1-5
CDR3 DNA: TGCGCCAGCAGCCAAGTAGGACCCGGCTACCAGCCCCAGCATTTT
CDR3 protein: CASSQVGPGYQPQHF